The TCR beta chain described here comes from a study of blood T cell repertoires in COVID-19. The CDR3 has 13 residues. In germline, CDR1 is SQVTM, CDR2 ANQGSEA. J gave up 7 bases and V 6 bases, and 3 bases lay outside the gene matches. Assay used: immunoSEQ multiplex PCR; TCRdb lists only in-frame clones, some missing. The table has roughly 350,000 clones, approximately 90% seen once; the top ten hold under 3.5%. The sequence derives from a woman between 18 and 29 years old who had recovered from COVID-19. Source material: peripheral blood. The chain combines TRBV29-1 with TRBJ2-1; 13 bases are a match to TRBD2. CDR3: CSVGLAGMNEQFF. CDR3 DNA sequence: TGCAGCGTGGGACTAGCGGGGATGAATGAGCAGTTCTTC.